The source of this T cell receptor (beta chain) is a study of blood T cells in healthy people across ages. The overall study: Per two T cells, about one barcoded beta molecule was captured through template switching.

V gave up 1 base and J gave up 11 bases; unmatched junction bases: 14. CDR3 length: 18 amino acids. CDR1 SGHTA and CDR2 FQGNSA come from the germline V gene. Then a second PCR, running about 6 to 12 cycles, was carried out with a sample-barcoded 5' primer and a J-beta primer mix. TCRdb reprocessed the 5' RACE reads with MiXCR, giving one entry per CDR3 protein. Found here are nearly 1 million distinct CDR3 sequences, roughly 51% of them singletons; the top ten hold roughly a fifth. Study-level points and caveats: CMV infection status of these donors was not known. Per million T cells, the diversity of TCR beta decreased roughly linearly as age advanced. Diversity figures based on one million T cells were deemed too low.

This clonotype was recorded a few times. Its target is unknown. A read error may be the cause here, since a much bigger clone is one base away. The source is a woman between 55 and 75 years old in good health. Material: blood. The chain recombines TRBV7-2 with TRBJ2-5; 15 nucleotides line up with TRBD2. The CDR3 DNA is TGTGCCAGCAGCTTAGAGGGGACTAGCGGGAGGTATTACAATGAGCAGTACTTC. This gives the protein CASSLEGTSGRYYNEQYF.